These 17 T cell receptor beta chains share one sample of origin, sequenced in a study of T cells in Graves' hyperthyroidism and ophthalmopathy. Template material for amplifying TCR beta CDR3 regions consisted of RNA transcripts. RT-PCR in the first round (using the HTBI primer set) targeted the TCR CDR3. TCRdb called the multiplex PCR reads again in MiXCR, with one record for every CDR3 protein. The sample has about 360,000 distinct CDR3 sequences, approximately 13% seen once. The sequenced sample was blood. The source of these receptors is a man aged 25-45 years with Graves' hyperthyroidism that later progressed to Graves' ophthalmopathy.

This clonotype was recorded many times. The chain joins TRBV9 to TRBJ2-3, with a possible D match to TRBD2 (5 bases). Between the trimmed V and J ends, which lost 0 bases and 5 bases, there was a span of 10 bases. This CDR3 region has 14 residues. Per germline, CDR1 SGDLS and CDR2 YYNGEE. The CDR3 region is CASSVDPAVDTQYF. DNA for the CDR3: TGTGCCAGCAGCGTAGATCCAGCGGTAGATACGCAGTATTTT.

This clonotype showed up many times. V gene TRBV6-1 combines with J gene TRBJ2-5; perhaps TRBD1 as D (6 bases). V was trimmed by 8 bases and J by 3 bases, leaving 16 bases between them. This CDR3 comprises 14 residues. In germline, CDR1 is MNHNS, CDR2 SASEGT. The CDR3 here is CASPTRGTKETQYF. DNA for the CDR3: TGTGCCAGCCCTACTAGGGGGACCAAAGAGACCCAGTACTTC.

The chain combines TRBV20-1 with TRBJ1-5, with 7 bases identical to TRBD1. This CDR3 spans 13 amino acids. Germline assignment: CDR1 DFQATT and CDR2 SNEGSKA (reference sequence). V gave up 0 bases and J gave up 6 bases; unmatched junction bases: 2. CDR3 in DNA: TGCAGTGCTAGAGAAGACAGGGTTCAGCCCCAGCATTTT. Its translation is CSAREDRVQPQHF.

The rearrangement joins TRBV29-1 to TRBJ2-2; 8 nucleotides match TRBD1. Trimming cost V 7 bases and J 5 bases; bases outside gene matches: 6. Per the germline V gene, CDR1 is SQVTM and CDR2 is ANQGSEA. CDR3 length: 13 residues. CDR3 residues: CSASGGVTGELFF. The DNA for the CDR3 is TGCAGCGCATCAGGGGGCGTAACCGGGGAGCTGTTTTTT.

The rearrangement joins TRBV5-1 to TRBJ2-1; D tentatively fits TRBD1 or TRBD2 (6 bases each). This CDR3 has 12 residues. CDR1 is SGHRS and CDR2 is YFSETQ in the germline V gene. V lost 6 bases and J lost 7, with 11 bases in between. The CDR3 region is CASIGGLNEQFF. The DNA for the CDR3 is TGCGCCAGCATAGGGGGGTTAAATGAGCAGTTCTTC.

CDR3 nucleotides: TGTGCCAGCAGCTCCGGGACAGGACCGAACACCGGGGAGCTGTTTTTT. It specifies CASSSGTGPNTGELFF. The rearrangement joins TRBV7-9 to TRBJ2-2; 8 bases fit TRBD1. Germline V CDR1 and CDR2: SEHNR, FQNEAQ (reference sequence). Trimming at V came to 4 bases and at J to 0 bases, leaving 4 bases not matched to a gene. The CDR3 consists of 16 residues.

The rearrangement joins TRBV20-1 to TRBJ2-1; 7 nucleotides align to TRBD1. The CDR3 is 16 residues long. Looked up from germline, CDR1 is DFQATT and CDR2 is SNEGSKA (reference sequence). The CDR3 DNA reads TGCAAAGGGGACAGTCAGGGGTCGGGTTATTACAATGAGCAGTTCTTC. It is translated as CKGDSQGSGYYNEQFF.

This clonotype was observed many times. The genes are TRBV6-1 and TRBJ2-3; no clear D gene. Looked up from germline, CDR1 is MNHNS and CDR2 is SASEGT. This CDR3 contains 17 residues. The ends were cut back, 5 bases at V and 2 bases at J, with 20 bases in the middle. The CDR3 region has the DNA TGTGCCAGCAGTTACGCAGCCCTGGTGGGCCCCACAGATACGCAGTATTTT. It is translated as CASSYAALVGPTDTQYF.

To note about this clonotype: One junction end disagrees with the germline gene, perhaps due to a read error. This chain links TRBV18 with TRBJ2-2; no reliable D call. CDR3 length equals 15 residues. Germline V gives CDR1 KGHSH, CDR2 LQKENI. DNA for the CDR3: TGTGCCAGCTCGCCACGGCAAGCGAACACCGGGGAGCTGTTTTTT. This codes for CASSPRQANTGELFF.

This clonotype was seen repeatedly, ten times or more. The rearrangement joins TRBV6-1 to TRBJ1-5; D ambiguous. CDR1 is MNHNS and CDR2 is SASEGT in the germline V gene. This CDR3 is built from 11 residues. V was pared by 1 base and J by 8 bases, with 3 bases between. The CDR3 DNA reads TGTGCCAGCAGTGAAGATGAGCCCCAGCATTTT. Translation: CASSEDEPQHF.

The chain uses TRBV20-1 and TRBJ2-2, with D perhaps assigned TRBD1 or TRBD2 (6 bases each). The CDR3 totals 18 residues. V shed 3 bases and J shed 1 base, with 21 bases lying between them. CDR1 DFQATT and CDR2 SNEGSKA come from the germline V gene (reference sequence). CDR3 sequence reads: CSASKPGARRRNTGELFF. Here the CDR3 DNA reads TGCAGTGCTAGCAAACCGGGGGCCCGACGAAGGAACACCGGGGAGCTGTTTTTT.

Comments on this clonotype: A much bigger clone sits one base away, suggesting this may be a read error. The chain carries TRBV6-1 and TRBJ1-2; D gene uncertain. V was clipped by 5 bases and J by 3 bases, with 13 bases between them. Germline V gene lookup returns CDR1 MNHNS and CDR2 SASEGT. The CDR3 totals 14 residues. CDR3 coding DNA: TGTGCCAGCAGTACCTTGACCGACTACTATGGCTACACCTTC. Protein sequence: CASSTLTDYYGYTF.

This clonotype has a count of ten or more. The genes are TRBV2 and TRBJ1-2, with TRBD1 identical over 8 bases. CDR1 is SNHLY and CDR2 is FYNNEI in the germline V gene. V trimming: 7 bases; J trimming: 5 bases; junction bases outside the gene matches: 6. The CDR3 runs 13 residues. CDR3 loop: CASKRTGMYGYTF. The CDR3 DNA reads TGTGCCAGCAAAAGGACAGGGATGTATGGCTACACCTTC.

This clonotype showed up many times. This chain connects TRBV2 to TRBJ2-5; 11 bases align to TRBD2. The J segment lost 2 bases and the V segment lost 10 bases, leaving 6 bases of the junction unmatched. The CDR3 loop spans 14 amino acids. Germline CDR1 SNHLY, CDR2 FYNNEI. CDR3: CATTLAGGQETQYF. For the CDR3, the DNA is TGTGCCACCACCCTAGCGGGGGGACAAGAGACCCAGTACTTC.

The rearrangement links TRBV19 to TRBJ2-5, with D perhaps TRBD1 or TRBD2 (5 bases each). The V end was cut by 1 base, the J end by 5 bases, with 11 bases between. This CDR3 comprises 14 residues. Germline values: CDR1 LNHDA, CDR2 SQIVND (reference sequence). CDR3 in amino acids: CASSIGAGTETQYF. The CDR3 DNA sequence: TGTGCCAGTAGTATAGGGGCAGGGACGGAGACCCAGTACTTC.

There are many counts of this clonotype. The chain couples TRBV7-2 to TRBJ2-2, with TRBD1 as a possible D gene (5 bases). V lost 3 bases, J lost 0 bases, and 11 bases lay in between. CDR3 length: 16 residues. Germline V gene data show CDR1 as SGHTA and CDR2 as FQGNSA. The CDR3 loop is CASSLWGGSNTGELFF. For the CDR3, the DNA is TGTGCCAGCAGCTTGTGGGGCGGCTCGAACACCGGGGAGCTGTTTTTT.

This clonotype was found a few times. The chain joins TRBV29-1 to TRBJ1-2, with D perhaps TRBD1 (6 bases). Trimming removed 7 bases from V and 3 bases from J, with 18 bases in between. This CDR3 contains 14 residues. Per the germline V gene, CDR1 is SQVTM and CDR2 is ANQGSEA. The CDR3 spells CSAEGSGEHYGYTF. In DNA, the CDR3 is TGCAGCGCCGAGGGGTCAGGGGAGCACTATGGCTACACCTTC.